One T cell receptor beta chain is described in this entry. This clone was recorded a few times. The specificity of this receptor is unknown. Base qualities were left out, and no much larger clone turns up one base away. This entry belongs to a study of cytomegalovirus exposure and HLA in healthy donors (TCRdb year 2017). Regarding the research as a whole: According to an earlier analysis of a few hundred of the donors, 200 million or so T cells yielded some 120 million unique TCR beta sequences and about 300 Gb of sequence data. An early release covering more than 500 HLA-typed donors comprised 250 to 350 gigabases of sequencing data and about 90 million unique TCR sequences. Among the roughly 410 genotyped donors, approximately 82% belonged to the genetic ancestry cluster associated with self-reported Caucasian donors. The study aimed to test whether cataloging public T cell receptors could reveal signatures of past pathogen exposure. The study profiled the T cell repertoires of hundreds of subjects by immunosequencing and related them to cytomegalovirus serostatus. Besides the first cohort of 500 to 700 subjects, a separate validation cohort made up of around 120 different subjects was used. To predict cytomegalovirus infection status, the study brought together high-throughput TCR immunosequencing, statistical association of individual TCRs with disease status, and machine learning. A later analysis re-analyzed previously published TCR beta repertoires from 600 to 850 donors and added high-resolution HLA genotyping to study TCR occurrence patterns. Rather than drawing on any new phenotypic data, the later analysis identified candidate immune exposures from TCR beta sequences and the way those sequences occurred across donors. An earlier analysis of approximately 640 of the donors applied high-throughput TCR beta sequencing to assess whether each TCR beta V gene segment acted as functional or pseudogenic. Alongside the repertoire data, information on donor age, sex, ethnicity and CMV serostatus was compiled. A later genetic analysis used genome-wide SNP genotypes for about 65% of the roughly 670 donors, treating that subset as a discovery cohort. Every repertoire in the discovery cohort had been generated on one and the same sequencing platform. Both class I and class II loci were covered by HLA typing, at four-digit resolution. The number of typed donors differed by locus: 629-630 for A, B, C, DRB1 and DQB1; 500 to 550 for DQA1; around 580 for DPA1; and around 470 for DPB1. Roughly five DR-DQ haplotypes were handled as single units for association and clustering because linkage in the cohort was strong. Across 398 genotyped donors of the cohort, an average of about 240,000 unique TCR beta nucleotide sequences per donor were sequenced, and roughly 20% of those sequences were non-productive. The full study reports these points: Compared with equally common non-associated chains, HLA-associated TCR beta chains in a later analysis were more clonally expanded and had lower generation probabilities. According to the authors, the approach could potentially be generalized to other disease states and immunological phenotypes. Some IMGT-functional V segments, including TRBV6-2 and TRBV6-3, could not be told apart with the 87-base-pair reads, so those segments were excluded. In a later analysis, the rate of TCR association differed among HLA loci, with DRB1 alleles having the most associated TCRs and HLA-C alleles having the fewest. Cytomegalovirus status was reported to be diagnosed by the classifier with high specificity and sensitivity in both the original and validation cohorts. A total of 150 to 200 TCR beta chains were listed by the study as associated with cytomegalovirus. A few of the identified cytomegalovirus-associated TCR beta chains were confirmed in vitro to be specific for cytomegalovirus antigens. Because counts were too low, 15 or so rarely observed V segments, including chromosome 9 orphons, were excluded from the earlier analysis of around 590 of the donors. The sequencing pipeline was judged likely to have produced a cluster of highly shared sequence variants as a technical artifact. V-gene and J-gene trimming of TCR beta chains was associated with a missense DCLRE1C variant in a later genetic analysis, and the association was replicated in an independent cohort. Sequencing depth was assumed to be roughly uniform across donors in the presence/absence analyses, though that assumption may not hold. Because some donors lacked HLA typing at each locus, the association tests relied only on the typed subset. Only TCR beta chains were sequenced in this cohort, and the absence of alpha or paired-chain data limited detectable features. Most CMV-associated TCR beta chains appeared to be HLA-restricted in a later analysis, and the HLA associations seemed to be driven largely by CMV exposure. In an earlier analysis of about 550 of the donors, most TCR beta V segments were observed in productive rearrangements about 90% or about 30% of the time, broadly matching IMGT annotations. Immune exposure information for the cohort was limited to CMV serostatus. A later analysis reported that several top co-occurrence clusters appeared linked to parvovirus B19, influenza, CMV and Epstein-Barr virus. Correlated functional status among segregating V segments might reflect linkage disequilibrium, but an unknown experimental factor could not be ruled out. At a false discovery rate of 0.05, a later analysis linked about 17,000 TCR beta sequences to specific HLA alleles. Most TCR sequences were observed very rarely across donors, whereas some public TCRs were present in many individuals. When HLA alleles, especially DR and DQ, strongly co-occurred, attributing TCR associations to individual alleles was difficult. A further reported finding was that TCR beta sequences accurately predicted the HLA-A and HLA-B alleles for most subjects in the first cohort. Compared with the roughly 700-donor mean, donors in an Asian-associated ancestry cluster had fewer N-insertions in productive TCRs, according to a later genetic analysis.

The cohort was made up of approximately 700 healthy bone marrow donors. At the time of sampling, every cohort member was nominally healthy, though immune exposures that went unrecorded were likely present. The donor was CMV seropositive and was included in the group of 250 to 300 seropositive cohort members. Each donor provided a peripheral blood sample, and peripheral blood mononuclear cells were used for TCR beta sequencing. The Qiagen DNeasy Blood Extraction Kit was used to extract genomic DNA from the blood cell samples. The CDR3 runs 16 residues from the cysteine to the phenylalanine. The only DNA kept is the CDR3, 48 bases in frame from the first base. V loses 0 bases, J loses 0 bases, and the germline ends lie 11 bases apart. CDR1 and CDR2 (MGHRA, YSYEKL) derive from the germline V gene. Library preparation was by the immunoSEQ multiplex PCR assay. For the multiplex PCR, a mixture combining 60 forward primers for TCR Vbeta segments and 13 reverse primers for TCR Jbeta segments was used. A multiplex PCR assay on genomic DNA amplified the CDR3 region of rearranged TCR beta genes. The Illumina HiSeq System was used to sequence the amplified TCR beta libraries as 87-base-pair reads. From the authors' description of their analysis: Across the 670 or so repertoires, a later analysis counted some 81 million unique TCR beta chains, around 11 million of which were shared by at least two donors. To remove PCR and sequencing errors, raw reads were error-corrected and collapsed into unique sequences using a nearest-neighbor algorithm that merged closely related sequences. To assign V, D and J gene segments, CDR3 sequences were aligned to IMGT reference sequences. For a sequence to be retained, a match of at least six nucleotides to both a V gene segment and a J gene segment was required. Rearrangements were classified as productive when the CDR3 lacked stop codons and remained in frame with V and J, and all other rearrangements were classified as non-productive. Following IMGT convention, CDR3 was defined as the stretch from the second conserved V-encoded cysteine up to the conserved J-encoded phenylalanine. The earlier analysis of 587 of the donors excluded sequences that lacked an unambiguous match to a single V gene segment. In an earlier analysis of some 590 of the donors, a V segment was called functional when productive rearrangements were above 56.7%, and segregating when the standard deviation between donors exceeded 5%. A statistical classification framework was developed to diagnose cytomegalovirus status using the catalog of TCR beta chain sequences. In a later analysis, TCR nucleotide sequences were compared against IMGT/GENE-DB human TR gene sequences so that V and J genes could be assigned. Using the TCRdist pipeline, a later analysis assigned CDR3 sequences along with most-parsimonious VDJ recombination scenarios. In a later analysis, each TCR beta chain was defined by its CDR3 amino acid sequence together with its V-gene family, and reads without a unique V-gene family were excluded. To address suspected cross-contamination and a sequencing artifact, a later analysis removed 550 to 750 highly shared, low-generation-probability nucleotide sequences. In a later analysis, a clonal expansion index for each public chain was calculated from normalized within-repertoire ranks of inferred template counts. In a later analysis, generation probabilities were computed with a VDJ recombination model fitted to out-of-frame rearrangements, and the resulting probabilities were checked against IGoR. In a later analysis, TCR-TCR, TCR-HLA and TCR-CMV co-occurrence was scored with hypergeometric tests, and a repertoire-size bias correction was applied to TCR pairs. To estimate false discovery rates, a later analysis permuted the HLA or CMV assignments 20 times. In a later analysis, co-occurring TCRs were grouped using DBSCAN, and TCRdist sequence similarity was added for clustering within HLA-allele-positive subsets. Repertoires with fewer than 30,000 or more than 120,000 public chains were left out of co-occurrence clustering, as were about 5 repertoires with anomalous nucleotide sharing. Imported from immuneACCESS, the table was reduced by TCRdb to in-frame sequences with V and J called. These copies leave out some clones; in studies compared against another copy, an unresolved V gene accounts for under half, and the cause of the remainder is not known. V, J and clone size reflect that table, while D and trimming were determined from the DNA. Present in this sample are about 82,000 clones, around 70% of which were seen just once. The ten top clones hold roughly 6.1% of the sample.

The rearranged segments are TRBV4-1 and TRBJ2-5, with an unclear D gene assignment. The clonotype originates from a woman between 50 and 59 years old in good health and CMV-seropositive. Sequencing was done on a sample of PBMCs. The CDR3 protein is CASSQDPPEYQETQYF. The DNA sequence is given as TGCGCCAGCAGCCAAGACCCCCCGGAGTACCAAGAGACCCAGTACTTC.